The 14 T cell receptor beta chains below come from one sample, sequenced in a study of cytomegalovirus exposure and HLA in healthy donors. PCR used 60 Vbeta primers and 13 Jbeta primers. Clones were sequenced by immunoSEQ multiplex PCR, and TCRdb holds only the in-frame ones, with some missing. The sample holds some 200,000 clones, just over 75% seen once. Sequenced material: PBMCs. The source is a woman aged 60 to 75 in good health and CMV-seropositive.

The chain links TRBV6-5 to TRBJ1-5, with 8 bases lining up with TRBD1. CDR3 length: 14 residues. The ends lost 6 bases at V and 6 bases at J; junction bases unmatched: 7. Germline CDR1 reads MNHEY; CDR2 reads SVGAGI. CDR3 sequence (DNA): TGTGCCAGCAGCTGGACAGGGTGGGGTCAGCCCCAGCATTTT. Its translation: CASSWTGWGQPQHF.

V and J are TRBV10-3 and TRBJ1-5; D may be TRBD1 (6 bases). This CDR3 region has 14 residues. Trimming took 9 bases from V and 2 from J, leaving 14 bases between them. Germline CDR1 and CDR2: ENHRY and SYGVKD. DNA of the CDR3: TGTGCCATAGGCCGTGAGGGGGGCAATCAGCCCCAGCATTTT. Protein: CAIGREGGNQPQHF.

The chain couples TRBV2 to TRBJ1-1; D ambiguous. CDR1 and CDR2 (germline): SNHLY, FYNNEI. The CDR3 totals 13 residues. V was pared by 10 bases and J by 2 bases, with 14 bases between. The DNA for the CDR3 is TGTGCCACCACGACTAACCTTAACACTGAAGCTTTCTTT. Its translation: CATTTNLNTEAFF.

Comments on this clone: A junction end diverges from the germline sequence, so it may reflect a read error. The chain combines TRBV23-1 with TRBJ2-3, with D perhaps TRBD2 (7 bases). TRBV23-1 is an ORF, and what it does is uncertain. This CDR3 is 12 amino acids long. The CDR3 reads CTRGGRDDTQYF. In DNA, the CDR3 is TGCACCAGAGGGGGGAGGGATGATACGCAGTATTTT.

The chain employs TRBV30 and TRBJ2-5, with a tentative D call TRBD2 (6 bases). V lost 1 base to trimming and J lost 5 bases, with 14 bases between them. This CDR3 contains 14 residues. Germline CDR1 is GTSNPN and CDR2 is SVGIG (reference sequence). CDR3 DNA: TGTGCCTGGAGTGCGAGAACTAGCTGGGAGACCCAGTACTTC. Translated: CAWSARTSWETQYF. Together with reference TRBV30 and TRBJ2-5, the CDR3 gives the full variable domain: SQTIHQWPATLVQPVGSPLSLECTVEGTSNPNLYWYRQAAGRGLQLLFYSVGIGQISSEVPQNLSASRPQDRQFILSSKKLLLSDSGFYLCAWSARTSWETQYFGPGTRLLVL.

This clone was seen only a few times. This chain connects TRBV5-1 to TRBJ1-6; 9 bases are shared with TRBD1. The V gene's germline CDR1 is SGHRS and CDR2 YFSETQ. The CDR3 consists of 14 residues. V dropped 4 bases and J dropped 8; count of bases not matched to a gene: 4. CDR3 sequence (DNA): TGCGCCAGCAGCAATGGACAGGGGCATTCACCCCTCCACTTT. It yields the protein CASSNGQGHSPLHF.

The genes are TRBV5-1 and TRBJ2-1, with 13 bases that match TRBD2. The CDR3 is made up of 14 amino acids. Germline CDR1 and CDR2: SGHRS and YFSETQ. V lost 5 bases and J lost 4; bases outside the gene matches: 0. The CDR3: CASRLAGGYNEQFF. Written as DNA, the CDR3 is TGCGCCAGCAGACTAGCGGGAGGGTACAATGAGCAGTTCTTC.

This chain connects TRBV9 to TRBJ1-1; the match to TRBD1 covers 7 bases. The CDR3 sequence is 19 residues long. Losses at the gene ends were 6 bases for V and 0 bases for J; bases not matched to a gene: 20. Germline assignment: CDR1 SGDLS and CDR2 YYNGEE. CDR3 coding DNA: TGTGCCAGCATTTTTCGGGACAGCGTTACACCTGGCATGAACACTGAAGCTTTCTTT. This codes for CASIFRDSVTPGMNTEAFF.

V is TRBV4-3 and J is TRBJ2-5; 10 bases are a match to TRBD2. The germline V gene has CDR1 LGHNA and CDR2 YSLEER. The CDR3 is 14 amino acids. J was trimmed by 7 bases and V by 0 bases; bases with no gene match: 2. Here the CDR3 reads CASSQESSGGTQYF. The CDR3 nucleotides read TGCGCCAGCAGCCAAGAGTCTAGCGGGGGGACCCAGTACTTC.

A note on this clone: The junction does not match germline at one end; this may be a read error. Other nucleotide sequences in the sample specify the same CDR3. The V and J genes are TRBV30 and TRBJ2-7; 7 bases are a match to TRBD2. The CDR3 runs 11 residues. Germline V gene lookup returns CDR1 GTSNPN and CDR2 SVGIG (reference sequence). The CDR3 is CAWSGGGEQYF. DNA for the CDR3: TGTGCTTGGAGTGGGGGGGGAGAGCAGTACTTC.

This clone has more than one count but fewer than ten. J is TRBJ1-5 and V is TRBV9; D call uncertain. Germline V gene sequence: CDR1 SGDLS, CDR2 YYNGEE. V lost 0 bases to trimming and J lost 1 base, with 8 bases between them. The CDR3 sequence is 15 residues long. Written as DNA, the CDR3 is TGTGCCAGCAGCGTAGGGGCAGCCAGCAATCAGCCCCAGCATTTT. As protein: CASSVGAASNQPQHF.

V is TRBV6-5 and J is TRBJ2-1; 7 bases line up with TRBD1. Germline CDR1 is MNHEY and CDR2 is SVGAGI. Losses at the gene ends were 6 bases for V and 10 bases for J; bases not matched to a gene: 9. The CDR3 consists of 13 residues. The CDR3 spells CASRNTGEGEQFF. In DNA form, the CDR3 reads TGTGCCAGCAGGAATACAGGGGAAGGCGAGCAGTTCTTC.

This clone was seen a single time. This chain uses TRBV27 with TRBJ1-2; D not resolved. V was pared by 4 bases and J by 8 bases, with 14 bases between. CDR1 is MNHEY and CDR2 is SMNVEV in the germline V gene (reference sequence). The CDR3 contains 13 residues. The CDR3 is CASSSYTVSGYTF. CDR3 nucleotide sequence: TGTGCCAGCAGTTCTTATACAGTATCAGGCTACACCTTC.

The chain employs TRBV10-2 and TRBJ2-2; TRBD2 matches at 11 bases. J lost 6 bases, V lost 0 bases, and 3 bases had no gene match. The CDR3 has 16 amino acids. CDR1 and CDR2 (germline): WSHSY, SAAADI. The CDR3 spells CASSESALAGAGELFF. CDR3 nucleotide sequence: TGCGCCAGCAGTGAGTCGGCACTAGCGGGGGCCGGGGAGCTGTTTTTT.